This T cell receptor beta chain was profiled in a study of blood T cell repertoires in COVID-19. About the research overall: The study drew acute and convalescent COVID-19 samples from the United States, Italy and Spain. The cDNA or gDNA used as material had been derived from T cells, B-cell-depleted T cells, or PBMCs.

Source study methods: It was from reference gene primer amplification that nucleated cell counts were estimated. The assay was immunoSEQ multiplex PCR, and TCRdb's table has in-frame clones only and misses some. The DNA was the basis for D and trimming; V, J and clone size are from that table. Among 150,000 to 200,000 clones listed, 87% were seen once. Germline V gene lookup returns CDR1 SGDLS and CDR2 YYNGEE. The CDR3 extends over 14 amino acids. V gave up 3 bases and J gave up 5 bases, with 14 bases separating them. Sequenced sample: peripheral blood. The receptor's source is a human donor in a cohort sampled during active COVID-19. V and J are TRBV9 and TRBJ1-2, with D perhaps TRBD1 (6 bases). The CDR3: CASSAGHKGYGYTF. CDR3 DNA: TGTGCCAGCAGCGCGGGACATAAGGGGTATGGCTACACCTTC.